Detailed here is one TCR beta chain. The source of the sample is a study of blood T cells in healthy people across ages. A sample-barcoded 5' primer and a J-beta primer mix were used in a second PCR of about 7 to 12 cycles. One entry per CDR3 protein results from TCRdb running MiXCR on the 5' RACE reads. This table has about 1 million distinct CDR3 sequences, under 45% appearing once. The V gene end was trimmed by 6 bases and the J gene end by 7 bases; junction bases not matched to a gene: 8. The CDR3 has 15 residues. This TCR was recovered from a woman aged 55-69 years in good health. The sample was blood. The gene calls are TRBV12-3 or TRBV12-4 and TRBJ2-4; 11 positions match TRBD2. CDR3 protein: CASSLRTSGSNIQYF. DNA for the CDR3: TGTGCCAGCAGCTTACGAACTAGCGGGAGTAACATTCAGTACTTC.